This TCR beta chain came from a study of cytomegalovirus exposure and HLA in healthy donors. The CDR3 contains 15 residues. Germline V CDR1 and CDR2: SGDLS, YYNGEE. V shed 2 bases and J 2 bases; nucleotides not matched to a gene: 2. The donors were members of the validation cohort comprising 120 subjects, separate from the roughly 600-subject first cohort. Only in-frame clones appear in the TCRdb table, and some are missing; sequencing was by immunoSEQ multiplex PCR. The sample shows 100,000 to 130,000 clones, about 85% of them seen only once. This clone was detected only once. What was sequenced was PBMCs. The chain carries TRBV9 and TRBJ2-2; TRBD1 matches 8 bases. The sequence derives from a woman aged 18-29 years in good health and CMV-seronegative. CDR3 residues: CASSVDRVNTGELFF. For the CDR3, the DNA is TGTGCCAGCAGCGTGGACAGGGTAAACACCGGGGAGCTGTTTTTT.